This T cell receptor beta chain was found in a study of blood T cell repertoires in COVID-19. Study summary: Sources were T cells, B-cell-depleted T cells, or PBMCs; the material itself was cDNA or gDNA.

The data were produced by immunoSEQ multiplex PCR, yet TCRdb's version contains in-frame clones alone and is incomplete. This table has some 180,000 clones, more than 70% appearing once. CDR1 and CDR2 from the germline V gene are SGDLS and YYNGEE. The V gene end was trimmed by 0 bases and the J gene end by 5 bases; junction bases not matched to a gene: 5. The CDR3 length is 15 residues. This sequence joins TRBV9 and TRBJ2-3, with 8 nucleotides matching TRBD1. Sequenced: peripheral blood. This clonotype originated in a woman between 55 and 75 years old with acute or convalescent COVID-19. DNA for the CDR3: TGTGCCAGCAGCGTAGGGACAGGGATGGTAGATACGCAGTATTTT. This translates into CASSVGTGMVDTQYF.